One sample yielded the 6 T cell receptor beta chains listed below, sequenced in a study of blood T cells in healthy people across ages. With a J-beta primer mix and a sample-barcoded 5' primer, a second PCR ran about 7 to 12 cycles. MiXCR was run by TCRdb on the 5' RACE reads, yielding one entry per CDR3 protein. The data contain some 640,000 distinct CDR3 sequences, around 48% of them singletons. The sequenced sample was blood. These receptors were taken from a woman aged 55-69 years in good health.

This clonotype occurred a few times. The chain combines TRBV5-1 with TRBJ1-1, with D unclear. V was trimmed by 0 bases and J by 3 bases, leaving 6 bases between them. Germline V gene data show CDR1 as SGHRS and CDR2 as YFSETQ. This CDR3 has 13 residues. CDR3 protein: CASSLALDTEAFF. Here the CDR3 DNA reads TGCGCCAGCAGCTTGGCTTTGGACACTGAAGCTTTCTTT.

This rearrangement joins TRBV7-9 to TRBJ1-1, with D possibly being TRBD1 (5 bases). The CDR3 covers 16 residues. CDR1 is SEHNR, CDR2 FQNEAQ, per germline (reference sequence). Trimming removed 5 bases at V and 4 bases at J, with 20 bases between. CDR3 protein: CASSALGDRRGTEAFF. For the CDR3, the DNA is TGTGCCAGCAGCGCGCTGGGGGACCGCCGGGGCACTGAAGCTTTCTTT. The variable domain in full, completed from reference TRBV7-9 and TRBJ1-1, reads DTGVSQNPRHKITKRGQNVTFRCDPISEHNRLYWYRQTLGQGPEFLTYFQNEAQLEKSRLLSDRFSAERPKGSFSTLEIQRTEQGDSAMYLCASSALGDRRGTEAFFGQGTRLTVV.

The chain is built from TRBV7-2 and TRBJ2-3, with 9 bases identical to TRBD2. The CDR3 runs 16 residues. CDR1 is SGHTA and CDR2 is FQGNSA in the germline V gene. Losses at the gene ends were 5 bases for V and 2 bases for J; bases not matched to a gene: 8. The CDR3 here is CASSPTSGLLTDTQYF. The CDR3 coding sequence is TGTGCCAGCAGCCCCACTAGCGGGCTTCTCACAGATACGCAGTATTTT.

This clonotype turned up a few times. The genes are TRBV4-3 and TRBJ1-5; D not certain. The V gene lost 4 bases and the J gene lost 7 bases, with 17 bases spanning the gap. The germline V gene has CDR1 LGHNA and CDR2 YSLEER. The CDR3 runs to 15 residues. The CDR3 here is CASSLGPTSDQPQHF. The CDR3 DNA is TGCGCCAGCAGCCTCGGACCGACCTCCGACCAGCCCCAGCATTTT.

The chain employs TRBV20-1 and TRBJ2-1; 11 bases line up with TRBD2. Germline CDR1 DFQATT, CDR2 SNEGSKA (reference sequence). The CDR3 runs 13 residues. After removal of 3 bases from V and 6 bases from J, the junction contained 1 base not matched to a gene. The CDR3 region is CSARGTSGNEQFF. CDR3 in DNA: TGCAGTGCTAGGGGGACTAGCGGCAATGAGCAGTTCTTC.

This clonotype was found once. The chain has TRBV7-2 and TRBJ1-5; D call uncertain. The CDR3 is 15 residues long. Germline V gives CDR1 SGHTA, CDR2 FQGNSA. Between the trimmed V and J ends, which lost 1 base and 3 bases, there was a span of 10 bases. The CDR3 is CASSLESGHNQPQHF. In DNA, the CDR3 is TGTGCCAGCAGCTTAGAATCCGGGCACAATCAGCCCCAGCATTTT.